This T cell receptor beta chain was profiled in a study of OX40 agonist ivuxolimab in advanced cancers. Study-wide background: Patients received the agonistic anti-OX40 (CD134) antibody ivuxolimab. Prior anti-PD-1, anti-PD-L1 or anti-CTLA-4 therapy was allowed; around 43% had some.

CDR1 and CDR2 (germline): SGDLS, YYNGEE. This CDR3 has 16 amino acids. V gave up 4 bases and J gave up 4 bases, with 18 bases separating them. Sequencing used immunoSEQ multiplex PCR; TCRdb keeps in-frame clones, though not all of them. The sample consists of roughly 30,000 clones, approximately 83% of them appearing once. This specimen was CD4+ or CD8+ T cells sorted from blood, taken in a trial of the OX40 agonist ivuxolimab. This TCR derives from an adult with an advanced solid tumor such as melanoma, head and neck, liver or kidney cancer. The chain couples TRBV9 to TRBJ1-3; TRBD1 might be the D (5 bases). The CDR3 DNA follows: TGTGCCAGCAGCCATGACAGAAGGATGTCAGGAAACACCATATATTTT. Its protein is CASSHDRRMSGNTIYF. The whole variable domain, filled in from reference TRBV9 and TRBJ1-3, reads DSGVTQTPKHLITATGQRVTLRCSPRSGDLSVYWYQQSLDQGLQFLIQYYNGEERAKGNILERFSAQQFPDLHSELNLSSLELGDSALYFCASSHDRRMSGNTIYFGEGSWLTVV.